This T cell receptor beta chain comes out of a study of molecular identifiers for immune sequencing clone quantification. The CDR3 covers 21 residues. CDR1 and CDR2 from the germline V gene are SGHVS and FNYEAQ. Deletions cut 1 base from V and 6 bases from J, with 30 bases between. TCRdb re-derived calls from the PCR reads in MiXCR, one entry per CDR3 protein. This table has 460,000 or so distinct CDR3 sequences, around 23% appearing once. Sequenced sample: naive CD8+ T cells from blood, with Jurkat cell RNA spiked in. The subset was: FACS-sorted CD8+CD4-CCR7+CD45RA+ naive T cells. This TCR was recovered from a human donor in good health. Some libraries in this study had Jurkat cell RNA spiked in. The J gene is TRBJ2-2, the V gene TRBV7-6; a weak D match, TRBD2 (7 bases). This CDR3 is CASSLVVRGLGGGRAAGELFF. The CDR3 DNA is TGTGCCAGCAGCTTAGTGGTACGAGGACTAGGGGGAGGCCGGGCGGCCGGGGAGCTGTTTTTT.